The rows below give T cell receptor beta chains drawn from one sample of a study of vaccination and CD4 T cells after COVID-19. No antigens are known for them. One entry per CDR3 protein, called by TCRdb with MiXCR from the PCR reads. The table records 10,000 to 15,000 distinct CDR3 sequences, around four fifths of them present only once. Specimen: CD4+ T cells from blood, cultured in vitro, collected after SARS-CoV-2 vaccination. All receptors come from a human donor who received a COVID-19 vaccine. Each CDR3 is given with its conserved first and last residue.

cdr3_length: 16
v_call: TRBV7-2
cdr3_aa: CASSLQTGGGADTQYF

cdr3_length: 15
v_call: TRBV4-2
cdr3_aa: CASSQSTTVHYGYTF

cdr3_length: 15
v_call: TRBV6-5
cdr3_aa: CASSYRGSESYEQYF

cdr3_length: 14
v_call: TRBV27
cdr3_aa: CASSLGTSGGAWYF

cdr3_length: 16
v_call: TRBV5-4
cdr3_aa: CASSRQTDRGLHGYTF

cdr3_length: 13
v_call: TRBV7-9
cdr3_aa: CASSLRKGEKLFF

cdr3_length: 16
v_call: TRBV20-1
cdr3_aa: CSATKQGGNIYSPLHF

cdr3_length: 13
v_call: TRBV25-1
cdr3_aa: CASSESLPRAAFF

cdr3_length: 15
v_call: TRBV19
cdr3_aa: CASSIDSGTTRPQHF

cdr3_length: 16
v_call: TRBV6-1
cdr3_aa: CASSRRDSPFNSPLHF

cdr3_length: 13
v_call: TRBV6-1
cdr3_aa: CASSWNPEETQYF

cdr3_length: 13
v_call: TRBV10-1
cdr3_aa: CASSSRGEDTQYF

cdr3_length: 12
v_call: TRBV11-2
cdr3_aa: CASSHSNQPQHF

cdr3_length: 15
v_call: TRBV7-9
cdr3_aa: CASSSTGGLTGELFF

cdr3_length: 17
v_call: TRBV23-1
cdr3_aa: CASSQSLPGTANYGYTF

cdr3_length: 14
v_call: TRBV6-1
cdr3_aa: CASLMAQGSTEAFF

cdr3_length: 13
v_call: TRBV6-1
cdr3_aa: CASSHRQGGEAFF

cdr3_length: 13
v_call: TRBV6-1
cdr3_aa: CASTVTGYQPQHF

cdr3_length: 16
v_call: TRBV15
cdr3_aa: CATSLPQGMSNQPQHF

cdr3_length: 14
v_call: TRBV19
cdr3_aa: CASSMRGQQETQYF

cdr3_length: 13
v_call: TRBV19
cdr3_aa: CASRLKGGDEQFF

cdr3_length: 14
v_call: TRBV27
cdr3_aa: CASSRSGDNYGYTF

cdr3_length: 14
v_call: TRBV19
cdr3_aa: CASSISVRNQPQHF

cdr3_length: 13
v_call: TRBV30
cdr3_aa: CAWAAGGGQPQHF

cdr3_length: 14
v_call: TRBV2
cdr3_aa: CASSELRGSYEQYF

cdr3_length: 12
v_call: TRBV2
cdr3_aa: CASSDREGGYTF

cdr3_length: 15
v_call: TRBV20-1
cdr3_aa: CSARDGAVDGGTIYF

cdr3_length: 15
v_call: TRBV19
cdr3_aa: CASSSLVKFDQPQHF

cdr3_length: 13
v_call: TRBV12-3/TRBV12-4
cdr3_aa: CASSRGLANEQFF

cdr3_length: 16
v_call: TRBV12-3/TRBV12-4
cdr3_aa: CASSPHSGGRATEAFF

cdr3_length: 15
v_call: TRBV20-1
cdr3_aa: CSARSRDRDNQPQHF

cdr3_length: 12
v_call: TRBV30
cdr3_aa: CASQRGNYGYTF

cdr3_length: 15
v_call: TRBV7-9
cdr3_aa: CASTLVVAGGQTQYF

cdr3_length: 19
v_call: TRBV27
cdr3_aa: CASSSSAARQGPIHYEQYF

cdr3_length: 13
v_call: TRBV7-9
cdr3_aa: CASSFDEQETQYF

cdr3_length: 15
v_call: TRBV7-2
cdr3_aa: CASSQTGVSNQPQHF

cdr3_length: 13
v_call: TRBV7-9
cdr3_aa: CASSFGDNYGYTF

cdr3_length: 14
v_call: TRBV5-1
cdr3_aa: CASSTGYTGETQYF

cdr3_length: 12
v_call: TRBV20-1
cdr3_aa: CSASGRNTEAFF

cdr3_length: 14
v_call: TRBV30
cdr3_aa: CAWRGQGVGTEAFF

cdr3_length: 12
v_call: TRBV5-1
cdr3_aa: CASSLGQAGYTF

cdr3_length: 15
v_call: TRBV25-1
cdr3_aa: CASSEAGDGYNEQFF

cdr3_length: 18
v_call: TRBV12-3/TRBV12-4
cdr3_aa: CASSRTGLGGSYNSPLHF

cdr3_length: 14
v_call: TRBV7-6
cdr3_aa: CASSPRTVVETQYF

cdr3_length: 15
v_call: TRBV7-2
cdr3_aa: CASSSHRGDRETQYF

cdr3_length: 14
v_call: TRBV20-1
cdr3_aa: CSATWTGAADTQYF

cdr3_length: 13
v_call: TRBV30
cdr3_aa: CAWTGRGNTEAFF

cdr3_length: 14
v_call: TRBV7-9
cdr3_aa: CASSSRGKYSPLHF

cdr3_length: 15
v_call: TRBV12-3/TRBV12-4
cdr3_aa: CASRLAGQGVHEQYF

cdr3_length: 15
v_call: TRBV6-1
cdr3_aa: CASRGIQGSNSPLHF

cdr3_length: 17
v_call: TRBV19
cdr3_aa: CASSIKAGAAGANVLTF

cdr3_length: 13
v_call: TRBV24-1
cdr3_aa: CATSDGLNQPQHF